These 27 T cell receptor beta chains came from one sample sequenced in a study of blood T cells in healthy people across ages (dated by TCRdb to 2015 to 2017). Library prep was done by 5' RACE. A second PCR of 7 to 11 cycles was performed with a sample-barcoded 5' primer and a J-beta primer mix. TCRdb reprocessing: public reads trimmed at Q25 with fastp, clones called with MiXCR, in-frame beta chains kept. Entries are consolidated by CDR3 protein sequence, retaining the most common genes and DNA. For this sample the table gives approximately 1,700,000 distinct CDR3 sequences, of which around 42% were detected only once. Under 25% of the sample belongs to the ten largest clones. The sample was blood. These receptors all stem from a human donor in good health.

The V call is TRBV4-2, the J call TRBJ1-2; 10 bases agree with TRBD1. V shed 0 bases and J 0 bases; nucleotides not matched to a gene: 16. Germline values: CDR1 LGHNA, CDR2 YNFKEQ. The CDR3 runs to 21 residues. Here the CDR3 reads CASSQEEGIIGQGDTNYGYTF. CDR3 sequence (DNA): TGTGCCAGCAGCCAAGAGGAAGGAATAATCGGACAGGGGGATACTAACTATGGCTACACCTTC.

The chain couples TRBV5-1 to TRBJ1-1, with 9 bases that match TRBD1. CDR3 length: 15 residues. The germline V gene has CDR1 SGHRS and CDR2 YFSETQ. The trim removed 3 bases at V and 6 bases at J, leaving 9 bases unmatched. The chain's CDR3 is CASSYTGGEVAEAFF. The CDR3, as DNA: TGCGCCAGCAGCTATACAGGGGGCGAAGTCGCTGAAGCTTTCTTT.

The CDR3 region has the DNA TGTGCCAGCAGTTACTCACCCTACCGGGAAGGCGAGCAGTACTTC. Translated: CASSYSPYREGEQYF. The chain uses TRBV6-6 and TRBJ2-4, with D possibly matching TRBD2 (5 bases). The J call may be in error: the DNA end matches TRBJ2-7 better. The CDR3 runs 15 residues. In germline, CDR1 is MNHNY, CDR2 SVGAGI (reference sequence).

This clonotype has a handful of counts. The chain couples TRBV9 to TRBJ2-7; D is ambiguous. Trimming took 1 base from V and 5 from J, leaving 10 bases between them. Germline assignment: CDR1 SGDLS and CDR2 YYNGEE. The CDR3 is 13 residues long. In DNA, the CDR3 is TGTGCCAGCAGCGTACCTCCGTTAGACGAGCAGTACTTC. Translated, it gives CASSVPPLDEQYF.

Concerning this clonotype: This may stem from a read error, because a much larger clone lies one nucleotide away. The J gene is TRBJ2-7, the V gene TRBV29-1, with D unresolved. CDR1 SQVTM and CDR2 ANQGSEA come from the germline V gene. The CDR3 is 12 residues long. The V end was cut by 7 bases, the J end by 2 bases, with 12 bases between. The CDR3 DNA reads TGCAGCGCTATAGGAGTTACCTACGAGCAGTACTTC. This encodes CSAIGVTYEQYF.

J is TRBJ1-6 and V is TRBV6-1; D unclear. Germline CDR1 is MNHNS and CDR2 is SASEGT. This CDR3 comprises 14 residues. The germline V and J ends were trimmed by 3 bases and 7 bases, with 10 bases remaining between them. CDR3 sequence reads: CASSDWQPNSPLHF. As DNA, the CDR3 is TGTGCCAGCAGTGACTGGCAGCCGAATTCACCCCTCCACTTT.

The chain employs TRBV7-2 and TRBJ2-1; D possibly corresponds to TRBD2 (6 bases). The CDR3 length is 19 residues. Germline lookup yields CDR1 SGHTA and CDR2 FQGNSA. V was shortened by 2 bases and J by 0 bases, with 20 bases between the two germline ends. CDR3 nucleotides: TGTGCCAGCAGCTTATTCGGTGTCGTGGGGGGAAGCTCCTACAATGAGCAGTTCTTC. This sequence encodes CASSLFGVVGGSSYNEQFF.

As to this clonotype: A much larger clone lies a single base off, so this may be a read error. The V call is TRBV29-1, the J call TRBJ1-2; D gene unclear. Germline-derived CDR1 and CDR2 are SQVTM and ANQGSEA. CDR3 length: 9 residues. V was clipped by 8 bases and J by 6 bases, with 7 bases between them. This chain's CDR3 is CSWADGYTF. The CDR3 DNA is TGCAGCTGGGCTGATGGCTACACCTTC.

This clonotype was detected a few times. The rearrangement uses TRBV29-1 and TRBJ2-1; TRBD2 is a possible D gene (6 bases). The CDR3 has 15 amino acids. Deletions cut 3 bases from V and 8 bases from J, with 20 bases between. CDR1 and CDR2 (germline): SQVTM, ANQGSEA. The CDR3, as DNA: TGCAGCGTTGACTCTGGTGGGGGGAACCGCCATGAGCAGTTCTTC. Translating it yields CSVDSGGGNRHEQFF.

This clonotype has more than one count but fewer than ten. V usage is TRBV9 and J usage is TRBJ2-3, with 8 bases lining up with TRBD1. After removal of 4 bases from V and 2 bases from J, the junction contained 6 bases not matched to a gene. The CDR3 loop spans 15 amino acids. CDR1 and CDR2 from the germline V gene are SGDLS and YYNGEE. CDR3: CASSPRTGTTDTQYF. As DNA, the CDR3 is TGTGCCAGCAGCCCTCGGACAGGGACCACAGATACGCAGTATTTT.

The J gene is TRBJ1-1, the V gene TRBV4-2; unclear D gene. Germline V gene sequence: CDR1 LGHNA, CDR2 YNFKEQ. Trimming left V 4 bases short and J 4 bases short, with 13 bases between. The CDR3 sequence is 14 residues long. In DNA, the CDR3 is TGTGCCAGCAGCCCTATTGCTGGGAGCACTGAAGCTTTCTTT. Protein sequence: CASSPIAGSTEAFF.

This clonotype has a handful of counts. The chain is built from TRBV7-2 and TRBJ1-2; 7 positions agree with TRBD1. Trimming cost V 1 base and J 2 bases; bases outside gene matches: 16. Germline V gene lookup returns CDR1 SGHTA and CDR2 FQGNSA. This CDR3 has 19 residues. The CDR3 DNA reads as TGTGCCAGCAGCTTAGATTCCCTGTCGTGGACAGGTACCAACTATGGCTACACCTTC. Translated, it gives CASSLDSLSWTGTNYGYTF.

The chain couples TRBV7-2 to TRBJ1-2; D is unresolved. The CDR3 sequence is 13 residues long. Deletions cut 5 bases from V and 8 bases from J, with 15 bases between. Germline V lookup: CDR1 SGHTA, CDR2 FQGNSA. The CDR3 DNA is TGTGCCAGCAGCCTTGGGCCCCTATGGGGCTACACCTTC. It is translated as CASSLGPLWGYTF. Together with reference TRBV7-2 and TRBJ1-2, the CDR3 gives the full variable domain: GAGVSQSPSNKVTEKGKDVELRCDPISGHTALYWYRQSLGQGLEFLIYFQGNSAPDKSGLPSDRFSAERTGGSVSTLTIQRTQQEDSAVYLCASSLGPLWGYTFGSGTRLTVV.

The CDR3 DNA sequence: TGTGCCAGCAGCGACCACAGGGGGCCCAACTATGGCTACACCTTC. Its protein product is CASSDHRGPNYGYTF. V is TRBV9 and J is TRBJ1-2; 9 bases align to TRBD1. Germline V gene data show CDR1 as SGDLS and CDR2 as YYNGEE. After removal of 3 bases from V and 2 bases from J, the junction contained 5 bases not matched to a gene. CDR3 length: 15 amino acids.

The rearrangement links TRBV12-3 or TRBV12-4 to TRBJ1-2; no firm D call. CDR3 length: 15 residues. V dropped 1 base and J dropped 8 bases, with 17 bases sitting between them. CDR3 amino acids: CASSLGIFGSFGYTF. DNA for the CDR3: TGTGCCAGCAGTTTAGGGATTTTTGGCAGCTTCGGCTACACCTTC.

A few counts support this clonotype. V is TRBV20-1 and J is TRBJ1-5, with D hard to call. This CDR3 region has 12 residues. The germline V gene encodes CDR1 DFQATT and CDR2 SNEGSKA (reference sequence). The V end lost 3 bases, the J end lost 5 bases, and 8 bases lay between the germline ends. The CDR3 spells CSARYRDQPQHF. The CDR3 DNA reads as TGCAGTGCTAGGTATAGGGATCAGCCCCAGCATTTT.

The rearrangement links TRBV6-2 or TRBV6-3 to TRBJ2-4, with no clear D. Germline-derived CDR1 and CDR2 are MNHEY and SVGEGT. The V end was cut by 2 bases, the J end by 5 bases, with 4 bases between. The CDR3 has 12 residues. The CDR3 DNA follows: TGTGCCAGCAGTTACGGTGAAAACATTCAGTACTTC. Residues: CASSYGENIQYF.

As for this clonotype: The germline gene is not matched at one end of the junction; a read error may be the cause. DNA for the CDR3: TGCAGTACTAGAGAGCCAGCGGCGGACACCCAGTACGAGCAGTACTTC. This gives the protein CSTREPAADTQYEQYF. The chain joins TRBV20-1 to TRBJ2-4; the D call may be TRBD1 or TRBD2 (5 bases each). The DNA matches TRBJ2-7 better at its end, which makes the J call doubtful. Germline V gives CDR1 DFQATT, CDR2 SNEGSKA (reference sequence). This CDR3 region has 16 residues.

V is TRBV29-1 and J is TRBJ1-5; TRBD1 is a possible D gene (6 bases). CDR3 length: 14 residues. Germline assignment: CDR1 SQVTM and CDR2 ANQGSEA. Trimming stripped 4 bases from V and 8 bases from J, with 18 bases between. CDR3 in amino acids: CSVVEGGKREPQHF. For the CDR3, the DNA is TGCAGCGTTGTAGAGGGGGGAAAACGGGAGCCCCAGCATTTT. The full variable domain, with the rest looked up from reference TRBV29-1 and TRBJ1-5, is SAVISQKPSRDICQRGTSLTIQCQVDSQVTMMFWYRQQPGQSLTLIATANQGSEATYESGFVIDKFPISRPNLTFSTLTVSNMSPEDSSIYLCSVVEGGKREPQHFGDGTRLSIL.

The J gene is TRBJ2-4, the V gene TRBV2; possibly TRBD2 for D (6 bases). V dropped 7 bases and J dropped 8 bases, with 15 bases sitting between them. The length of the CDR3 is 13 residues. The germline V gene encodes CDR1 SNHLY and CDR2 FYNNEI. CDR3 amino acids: CASNSRTGDIQYF. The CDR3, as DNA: TGTGCCAGCAACTCCCGGACGGGGGACATTCAGTACTTC.

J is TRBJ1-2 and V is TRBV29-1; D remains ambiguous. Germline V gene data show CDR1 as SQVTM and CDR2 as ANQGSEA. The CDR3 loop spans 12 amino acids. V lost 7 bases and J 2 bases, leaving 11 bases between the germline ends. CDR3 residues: CSADGVNYGYTF. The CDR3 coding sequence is TGCAGCGCCGACGGGGTCAACTATGGCTACACCTTC. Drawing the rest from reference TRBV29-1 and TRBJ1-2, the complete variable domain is SAVISQKPSRDICQRGTSLTIQCQVDSQVTMMFWYRQQPGQSLTLIATANQGSEATYESGFVIDKFPISRPNLTFSTLTVSNMSPEDSSIYLCSADGVNYGYTFGSGTRLTVV.

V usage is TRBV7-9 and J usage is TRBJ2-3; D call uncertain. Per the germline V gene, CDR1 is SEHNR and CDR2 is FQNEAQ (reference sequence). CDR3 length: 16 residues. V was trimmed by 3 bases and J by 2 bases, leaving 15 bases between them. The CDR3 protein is CASSFSLVGNTDTQYF. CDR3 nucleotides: TGTGCCAGCAGCTTTTCGTTGGTGGGGAACACAGATACGCAGTATTTT.

CDR3 DNA sequence: TGCGCCAGCAGCCAACTCAGAGAGGGTAATTCACCCCTCCACTTT. Protein: CASSQLREGNSPLHF. The chain recombines TRBV4-1 with TRBJ1-6; D gene ambiguous. The germline V gene encodes CDR1 MGHRA and CDR2 YSYEKL. Trimming left V 2 bases short and J 6 bases short, with 11 bases between. The length of the CDR3 is 15 residues.

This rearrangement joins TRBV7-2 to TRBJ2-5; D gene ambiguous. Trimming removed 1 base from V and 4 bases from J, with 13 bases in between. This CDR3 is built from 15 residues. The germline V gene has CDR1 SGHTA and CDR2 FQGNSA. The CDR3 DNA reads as TGTGCCAGCAGCTTAGTGGTTGGCAGATCAGAGACCCAGTACTTC. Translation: CASSLVVGRSETQYF. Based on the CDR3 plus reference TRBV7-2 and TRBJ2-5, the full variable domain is GAGVSQSPSNKVTEKGKDVELRCDPISGHTALYWYRQSLGQGLEFLIYFQGNSAPDKSGLPSDRFSAERTGGSVSTLTIQRTQQEDSAVYLCASSLVVGRSETQYFGPGTRLLVL.

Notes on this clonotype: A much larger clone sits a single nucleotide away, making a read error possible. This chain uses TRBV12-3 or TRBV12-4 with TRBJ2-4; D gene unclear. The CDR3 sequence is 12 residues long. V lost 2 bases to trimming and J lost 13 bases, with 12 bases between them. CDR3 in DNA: TGTGCCAGCAGTTTAAACAACTACGGGCAGTACTTC. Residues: CASSLNNYGQYF.

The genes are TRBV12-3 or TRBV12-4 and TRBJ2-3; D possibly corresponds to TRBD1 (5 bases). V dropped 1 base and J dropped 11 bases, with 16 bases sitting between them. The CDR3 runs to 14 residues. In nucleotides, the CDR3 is TGTGCCAGCAGTTTAGGAGTGACAGCAGATGTGCAGTATTTT. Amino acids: CASSLGVTADVQYF.

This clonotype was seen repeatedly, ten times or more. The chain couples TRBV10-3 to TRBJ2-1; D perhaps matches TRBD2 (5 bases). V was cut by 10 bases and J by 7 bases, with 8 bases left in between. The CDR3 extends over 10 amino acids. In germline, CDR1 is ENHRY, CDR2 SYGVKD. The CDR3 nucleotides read TGTGCCACACGGGGTAATGAGCAGTTCTTC. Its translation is CATRGNEQFF.